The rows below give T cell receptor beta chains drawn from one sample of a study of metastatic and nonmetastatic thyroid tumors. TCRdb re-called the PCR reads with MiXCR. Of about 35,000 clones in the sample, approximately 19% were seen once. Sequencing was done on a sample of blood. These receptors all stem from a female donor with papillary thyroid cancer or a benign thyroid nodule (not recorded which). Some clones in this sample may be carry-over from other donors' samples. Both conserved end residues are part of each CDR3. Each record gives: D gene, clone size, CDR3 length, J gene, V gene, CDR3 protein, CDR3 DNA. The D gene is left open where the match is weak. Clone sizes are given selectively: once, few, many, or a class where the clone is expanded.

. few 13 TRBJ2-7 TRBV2 CASSIPVTYEQYF TGTGCCAGCAGTATCCCGGTGACCTACGAGCAGTACTTC
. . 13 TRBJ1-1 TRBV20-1 CSVGRGAVTETFF .
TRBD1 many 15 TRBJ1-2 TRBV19 CASSPGQGVNYGYTF TGTGCCAGTAGCCCCGGACAGGGGGTAAACTATGGCTACACCTTC
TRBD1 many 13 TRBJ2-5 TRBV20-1 CSATTGGQETQYF TGCAGTGCCACGACAGGGGGGCAAGAGACCCAGTACTTC
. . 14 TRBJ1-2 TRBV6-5 CASSSDPMDYGYTF TGTGCCAGCAGTTCCGACCCCATGGACTATGGCTACACCTTC
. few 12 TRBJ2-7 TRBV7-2 CASSPGVNEQYF TGTGCCAGCAGCCCAGGGGTAAACGAGCAGTACTTC
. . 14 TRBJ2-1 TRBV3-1 CASSQDLDHTEQFF TGTGCCAGCAGCCAAGATCTTGATCATACTGAGCAGTTCTTC
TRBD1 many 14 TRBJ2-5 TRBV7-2 CASSPGQAQETQYF TGTGCCAGCAGCCCGGGACAGGCCCAAGAGACCCAGTACTTC
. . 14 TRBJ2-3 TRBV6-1 CASTFGSSTDTQYF TGTGCCAGCACGTTCGGGTCTAGCACAGATACACAGTATTTT
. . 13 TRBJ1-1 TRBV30 CAWSVNLNTEAFF TGTGCCTGGAGTGTAAATCTGAACACTGAAGCTTTCTTT
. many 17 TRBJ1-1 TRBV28 CASNPFLWQGLNTEAFF TGTGCCAGCAACCCTTTTCTCTGGCAGGGCTTGAACACTGAAGCTTTCTTT
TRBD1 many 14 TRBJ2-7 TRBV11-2 CASSPDRGFDEQYF TGTGCCAGCAGCCCGGACAGGGGATTTGACGAGCAGTACTTC